Presented here are 3 T cell receptor beta chains from one specimen sequenced in a study of blood T cell repertoires in COVID-19. Sequencing was performed with immunoSEQ multiplex PCR; in TCRdb, only in-frame clones are kept and a portion is missing. This sample yields about 82,000 clones, of which over 80% are seen a single time; roughly 18% belongs to the top ten. Sequencing used peripheral blood. Receptor source: a man older than 75 with active or convalescent COVID-19.

The rearrangement joins TRBV6-2 or TRBV6-3 to TRBJ2-2, with D tentatively TRBD1 (5 bases). V was shortened by 0 bases and J by 7 bases, with 12 bases between the two germline ends. Germline CDR1 and CDR2: MNHEY and SVGEGT. The CDR3 spans 15 residues. The CDR3 sequence: CASSYSSGAGGELFF. As DNA, the CDR3 is TGTGCCAGCAGTTACTCGAGTGGGGCTGGCGGGGAGCTGTTTTTT.

The genes are TRBV6-4 and TRBJ1-1; D is unresolved. The CDR3 loop spans 13 amino acids. Germline CDR1 is MRHNA and CDR2 is SNTAGT. Trimming left V 0 bases short and J 3 bases short, with 5 bases between. CDR3 sequence: CASSDSRDTEAFF. In DNA, the CDR3 is TGTGCCAGCAGTGACTCGAGGGACACTGAAGCTTTCTTT.

The rearrangement uses TRBV4-1 and TRBJ1-5, with D unclear. From germline, CDR1 is MGHRA and CDR2 YSYEKL. Between the trimmed V and J ends, which lost 0 bases and 4 bases, there was a span of 13 bases. The CDR3 runs to 16 residues. CDR3 bases: TGCGCCAGCAGCCAAGATAGCGAGGGTTGGAATCAGCCCCAGCATTTT. This codes for CASSQDSEGWNQPQHF.